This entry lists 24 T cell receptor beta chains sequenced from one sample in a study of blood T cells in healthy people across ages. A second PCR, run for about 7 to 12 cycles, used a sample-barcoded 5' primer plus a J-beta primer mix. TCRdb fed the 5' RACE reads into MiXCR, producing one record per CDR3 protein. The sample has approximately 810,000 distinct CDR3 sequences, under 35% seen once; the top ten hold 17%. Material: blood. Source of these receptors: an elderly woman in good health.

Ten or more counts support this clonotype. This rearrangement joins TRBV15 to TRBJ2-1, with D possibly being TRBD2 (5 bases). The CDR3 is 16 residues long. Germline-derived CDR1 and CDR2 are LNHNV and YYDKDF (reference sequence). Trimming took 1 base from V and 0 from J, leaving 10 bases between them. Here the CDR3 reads CATSRATGSSYNEQFF. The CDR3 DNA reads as TGTGCCACCAGCAGAGCAACGGGGAGCTCCTACAATGAGCAGTTCTTC.

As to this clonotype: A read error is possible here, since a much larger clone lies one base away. Written as DNA, the CDR3 is TGTGCCAGCAGCCAGGCTCAACTACAGGGGCAGCGGCAGTTCTTC. Protein product: CASSQAQLQGQRQFF. The V gene is TRBV3-1, the J gene TRBJ2-1, with 7 nucleotides matching TRBD1. CDR1 and CDR2 (germline): LGHDT, YNNKEL (reference sequence). Trimming cost V 3 bases and J 12 bases; bases outside gene matches: 14. The CDR3 has 15 residues.

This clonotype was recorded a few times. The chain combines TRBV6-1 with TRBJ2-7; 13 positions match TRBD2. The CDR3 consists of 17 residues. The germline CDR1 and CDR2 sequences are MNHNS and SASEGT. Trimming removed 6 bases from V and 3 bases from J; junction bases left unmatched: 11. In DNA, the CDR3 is TGTGCCAGCAGGGCGAGGACTAGCGGGGGCACCAGCTACGAGCAGTACTTC. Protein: CASRARTSGGTSYEQYF.

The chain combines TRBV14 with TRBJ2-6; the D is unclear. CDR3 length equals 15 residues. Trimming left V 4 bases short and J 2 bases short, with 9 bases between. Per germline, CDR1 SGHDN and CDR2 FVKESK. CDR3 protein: CASSRHPTGANVLTF. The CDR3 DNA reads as TGTGCCAGCAGCCGTCACCCAACTGGGGCCAACGTCCTGACTTTC.

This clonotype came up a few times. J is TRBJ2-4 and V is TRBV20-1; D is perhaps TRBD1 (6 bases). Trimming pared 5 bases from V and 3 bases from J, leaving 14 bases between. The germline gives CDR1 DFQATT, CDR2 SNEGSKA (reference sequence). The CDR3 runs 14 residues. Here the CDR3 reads CSAPQPGHKNIQYF. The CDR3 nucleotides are TGCAGTGCTCCCCAGCCGGGACACAAAAACATTCAGTACTTC.

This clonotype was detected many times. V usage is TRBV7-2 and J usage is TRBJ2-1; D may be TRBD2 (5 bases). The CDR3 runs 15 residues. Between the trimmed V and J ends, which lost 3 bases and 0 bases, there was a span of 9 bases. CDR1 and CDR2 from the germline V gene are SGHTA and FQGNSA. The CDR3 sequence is CASSLEVSSYNEQFF. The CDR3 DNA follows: TGTGCCAGCAGCTTGGAGGTTAGCTCCTACAATGAGCAGTTCTTC.

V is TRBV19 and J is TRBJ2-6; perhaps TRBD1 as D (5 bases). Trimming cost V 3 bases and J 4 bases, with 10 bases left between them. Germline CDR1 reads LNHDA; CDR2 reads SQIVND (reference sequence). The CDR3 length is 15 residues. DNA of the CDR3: TGTGCCAGTAGTATGGCAGGGATGGGGGCCAACGTCCTGACTTTC. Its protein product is CASSMAGMGANVLTF.

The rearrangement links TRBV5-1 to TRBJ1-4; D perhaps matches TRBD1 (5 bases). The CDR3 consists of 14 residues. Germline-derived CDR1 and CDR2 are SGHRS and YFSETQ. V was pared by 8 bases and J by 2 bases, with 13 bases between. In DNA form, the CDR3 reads TGCGCCAGTGGGGCAGAATCTACTAATGAAAAACTGTTTTTT. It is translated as CASGAESTNEKLFF.

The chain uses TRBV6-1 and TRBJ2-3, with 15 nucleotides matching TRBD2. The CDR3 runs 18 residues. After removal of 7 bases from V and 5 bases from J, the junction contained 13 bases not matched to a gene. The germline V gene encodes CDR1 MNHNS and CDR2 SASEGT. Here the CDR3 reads CASIDSSGTSGGRDTQYF. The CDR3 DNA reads TGTGCCAGCATCGACTCCTCGGGGACTAGCGGGGGGAGAGATACGCAGTATTTT.

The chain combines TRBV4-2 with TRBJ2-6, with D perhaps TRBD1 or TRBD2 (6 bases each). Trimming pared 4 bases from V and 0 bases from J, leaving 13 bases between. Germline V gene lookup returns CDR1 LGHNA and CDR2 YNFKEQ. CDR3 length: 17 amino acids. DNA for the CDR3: TGTGCCAGCAGCCCCGGGGGCGCCAGCTCTGGGGCCAACGTCCTGACTTTC. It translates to CASSPGGASSGANVLTF.

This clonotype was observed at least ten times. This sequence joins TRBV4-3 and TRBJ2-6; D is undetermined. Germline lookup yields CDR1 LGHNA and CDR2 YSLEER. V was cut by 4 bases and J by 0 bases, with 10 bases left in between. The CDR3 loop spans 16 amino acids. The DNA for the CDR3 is TGCGCCAGCAGCCCGAGTTCTAGCTCTGGGGCCAACGTCCTGACTTTC. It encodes CASSPSSSSGANVLTF.

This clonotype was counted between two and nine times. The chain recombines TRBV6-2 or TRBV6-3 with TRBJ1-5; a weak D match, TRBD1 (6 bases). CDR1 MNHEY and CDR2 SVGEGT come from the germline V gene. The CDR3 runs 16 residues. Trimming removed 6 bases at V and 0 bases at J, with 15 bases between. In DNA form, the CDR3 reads TGTGCCAGCAGCCCCCAAACAGGGATTAGCAATCAGCCCCAGCATTTT. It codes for CASSPQTGISNQPQHF.

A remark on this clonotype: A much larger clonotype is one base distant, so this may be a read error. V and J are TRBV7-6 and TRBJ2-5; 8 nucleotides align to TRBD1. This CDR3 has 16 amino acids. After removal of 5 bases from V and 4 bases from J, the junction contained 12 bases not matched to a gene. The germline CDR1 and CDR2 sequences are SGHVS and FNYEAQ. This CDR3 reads CASSLGQGSIGETQYF. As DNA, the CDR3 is TGTGCCAGCAGCCTAGGACAGGGCTCAATAGGAGAGACCCAGTACTTC.

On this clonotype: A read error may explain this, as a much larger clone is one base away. The CDR3 reads CSAGRLVGGQVGTDTQYF. CDR3 in DNA: TGCAGTGCTGGAAGACTAGTGGGGGGGCAAGTGGGGACAGATACGCAGTATTTT. J is TRBJ2-3 and V is TRBV20-1, with a tentative D call TRBD2 (7 bases). This CDR3 has 18 residues. V shed 5 bases and J shed 3 bases, with 27 bases lying between them. The germline CDR1 and CDR2 sequences are DFQATT and SNEGSKA (reference sequence).

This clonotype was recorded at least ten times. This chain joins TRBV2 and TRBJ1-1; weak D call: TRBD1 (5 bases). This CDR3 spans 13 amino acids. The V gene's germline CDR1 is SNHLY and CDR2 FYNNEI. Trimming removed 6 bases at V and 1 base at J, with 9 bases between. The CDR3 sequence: CASRRDRNTEAFF. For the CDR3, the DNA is TGTGCCAGCAGGAGGGACCGGAACACTGAAGCTTTCTTT.

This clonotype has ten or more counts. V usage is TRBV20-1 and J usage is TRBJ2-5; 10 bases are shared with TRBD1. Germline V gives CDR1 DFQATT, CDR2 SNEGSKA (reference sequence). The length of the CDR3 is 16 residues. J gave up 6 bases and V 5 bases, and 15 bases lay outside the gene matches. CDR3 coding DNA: TGCAGTGCTGCACCGGGACAGGGGTTAGGCGAACAGACCCAGTACTTC. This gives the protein CSAAPGQGLGEQTQYF.

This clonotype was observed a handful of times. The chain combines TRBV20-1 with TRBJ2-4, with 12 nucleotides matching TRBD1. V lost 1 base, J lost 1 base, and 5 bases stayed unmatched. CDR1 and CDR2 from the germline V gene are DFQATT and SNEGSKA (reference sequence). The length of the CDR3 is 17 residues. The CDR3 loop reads CSARVGTGGAAKNIQYF. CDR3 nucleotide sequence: TGCAGTGCTAGAGTCGGGACAGGGGGCGCGGCCAAAAACATTCAGTACTTC.

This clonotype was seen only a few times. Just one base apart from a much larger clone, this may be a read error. The CDR3 coding sequence is TGTGCCAGCAGCTTCAAGGGAAGGAACACTGAAGCTTTCTTT. Amino acids: CASSFKGRNTEAFF. The rearrangement uses TRBV7-9 and TRBJ1-1, with no clear D. Germline assignment: CDR1 SEHNR and CDR2 FQNEAQ (reference sequence). Trimming removed 3 bases from V and 1 base from J, with 9 bases in between. This CDR3 spans 14 amino acids. The variable domain in full, with the rest retrieved from reference TRBV7-9 and TRBJ1-1, is DTGVSQNPRHKITKRGQNVTFRCDPISEHNRLYWYRQTLGQGPEFLTYFQNEAQLEKSRLLSDRFSAERPKGSFSTLEIQRTEQGDSAMYLCASSFKGRNTEAFFGQGTRLTVV.

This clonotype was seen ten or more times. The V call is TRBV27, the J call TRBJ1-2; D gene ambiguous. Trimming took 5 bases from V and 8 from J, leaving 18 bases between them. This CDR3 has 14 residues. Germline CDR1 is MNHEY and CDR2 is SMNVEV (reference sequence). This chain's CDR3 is CASSPNGQHWGYTF. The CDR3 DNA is TGTGCCAGCAGTCCTAACGGGCAGCACTGGGGCTACACCTTC.

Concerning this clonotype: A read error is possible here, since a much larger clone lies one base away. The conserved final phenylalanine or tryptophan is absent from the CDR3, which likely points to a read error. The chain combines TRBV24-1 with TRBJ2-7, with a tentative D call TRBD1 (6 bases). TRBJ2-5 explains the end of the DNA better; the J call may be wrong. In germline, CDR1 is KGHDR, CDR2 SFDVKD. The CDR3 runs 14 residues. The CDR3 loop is CATSDFRGEETQYC. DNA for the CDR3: TGTGCCACCAGTGATTTCAGGGGAGAAGAGACCCAGTACTGC.

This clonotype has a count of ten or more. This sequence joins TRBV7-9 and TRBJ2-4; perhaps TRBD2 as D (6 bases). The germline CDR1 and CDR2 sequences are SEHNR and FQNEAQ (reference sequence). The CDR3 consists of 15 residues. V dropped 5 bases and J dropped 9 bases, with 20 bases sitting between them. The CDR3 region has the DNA TGTGCCAGCAGCCTCGACTCGGGGCTAGCGTCCATTCAGTACTTC. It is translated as CASSLDSGLASIQYF.

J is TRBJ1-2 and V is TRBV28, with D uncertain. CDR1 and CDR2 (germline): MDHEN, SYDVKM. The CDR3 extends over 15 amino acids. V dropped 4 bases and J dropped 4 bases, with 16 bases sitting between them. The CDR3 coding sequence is TGTGCCAGCAGTTCATTCCCGGACGTGGTCTATGGCTACACCTTC. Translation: CASSSFPDVVYGYTF.

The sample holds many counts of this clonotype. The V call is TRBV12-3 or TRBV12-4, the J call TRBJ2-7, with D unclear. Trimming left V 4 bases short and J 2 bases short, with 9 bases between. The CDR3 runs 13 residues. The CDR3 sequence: CASSSDITYEQYF. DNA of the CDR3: TGTGCCAGCAGTTCTGACATAACCTACGAGCAGTACTTC.

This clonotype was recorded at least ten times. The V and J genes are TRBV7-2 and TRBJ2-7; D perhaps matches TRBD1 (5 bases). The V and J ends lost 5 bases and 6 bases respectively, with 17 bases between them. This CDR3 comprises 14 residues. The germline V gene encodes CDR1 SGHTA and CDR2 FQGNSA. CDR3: CASSPPTAQGEQYF. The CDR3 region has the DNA TGTGCCAGCAGCCCACCGACAGCCCAAGGCGAGCAGTACTTC.